This T cell receptor (beta chain) was identified in a study of T cell responses to AZD1222 COVID-19 vaccine. General observations from the study: Only 5 to 7 AZD1222 recipients tested seropositive at baseline. In a largely white British group with more females than males, clonal diversity was possibly underestimated. Spike-specific TCR breadth and depth were elevated following two AZD1222 doses.

TCRdb's copy holds only in-frame clones and misses some; the assay was immunoSEQ multiplex PCR. The sample data list about 140,000 clones. This CDR3 has 12 amino acids. Trimming stripped 5 bases from V and 3 bases from J, with 5 bases between. Germline V gene data show CDR1 as MNHEY and CDR2 as SMNVEV (reference sequence). Of note for this clone: Its antigen is not identified.

Sequencing was performed on peripheral blood. The rearrangement uses TRBV27 and TRBJ1-5; no clear D. This receptor was taken from an adult in good health. This chain's CDR3 is CASSPHNQPQHF. In DNA form, the CDR3 reads TGTGCCAGCAGTCCCCACAATCAGCCCCAGCATTTT.